This TCR beta chain is from a study of blood T cells in healthy people across ages. A second PCR, run for about 7 to 11 cycles, used a sample-barcoded 5' primer plus a J-beta primer mix. One entry per CDR3 protein, called by TCRdb with MiXCR from the 5' RACE reads. The sample has 450,000 to 650,000 distinct CDR3 sequences; around 24% are singletons. Concerning this clonotype: Its antigen is currently unknown.

General study findings and limits: Diversity of TCR beta per million T cells declined in a roughly linear way with age.

Germline trimming cut 6 bases from V and 0 bases from J; bases unmatched to any gene: 11. From germline, CDR1 is DFQATT and CDR2 SNEGSKA (reference sequence). This CDR3 contains 16 residues. The sample was also reused in another study, on T cells of mothers and their children.

The chain has TRBV20-1 and TRBJ1-1; TRBD1 matches 9 bases. The source is a boy between 10 and 17 years old in good health. What was sequenced was blood. CDR3 loop: CSAPSRTGVMNTEAFF. The CDR3 DNA reads TGCAGTGCCCCGAGTAGGACAGGGGTTATGAACACTGAAGCTTTCTTT.